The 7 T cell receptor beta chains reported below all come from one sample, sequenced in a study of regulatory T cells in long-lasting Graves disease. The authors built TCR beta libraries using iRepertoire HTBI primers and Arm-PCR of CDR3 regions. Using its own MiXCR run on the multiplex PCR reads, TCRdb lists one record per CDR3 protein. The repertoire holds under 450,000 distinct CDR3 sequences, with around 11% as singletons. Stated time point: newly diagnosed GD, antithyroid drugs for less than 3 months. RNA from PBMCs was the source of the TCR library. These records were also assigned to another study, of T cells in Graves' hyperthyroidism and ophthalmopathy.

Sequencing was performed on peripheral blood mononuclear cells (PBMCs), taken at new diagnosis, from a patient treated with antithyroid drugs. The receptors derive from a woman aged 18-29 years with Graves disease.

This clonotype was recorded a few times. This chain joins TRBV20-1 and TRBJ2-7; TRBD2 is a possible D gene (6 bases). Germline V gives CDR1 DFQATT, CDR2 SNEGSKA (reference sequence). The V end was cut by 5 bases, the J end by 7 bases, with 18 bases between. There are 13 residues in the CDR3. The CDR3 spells CSASPRARGEQYF. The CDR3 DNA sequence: TGCAGTGCTTCCCCCCGGGCCCGGGGGGAGCAGTACTTC.

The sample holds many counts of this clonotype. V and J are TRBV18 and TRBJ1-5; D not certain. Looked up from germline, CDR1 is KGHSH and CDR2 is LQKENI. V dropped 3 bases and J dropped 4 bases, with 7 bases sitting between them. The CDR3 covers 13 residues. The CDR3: CASSPDVNQPQHF. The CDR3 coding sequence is TGTGCCAGCTCACCGGACGTGAATCAGCCCCAGCATTTT.

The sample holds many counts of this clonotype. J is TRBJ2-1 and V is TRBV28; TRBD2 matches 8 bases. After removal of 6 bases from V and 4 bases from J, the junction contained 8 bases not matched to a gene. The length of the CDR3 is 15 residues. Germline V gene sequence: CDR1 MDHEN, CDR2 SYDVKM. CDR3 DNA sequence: TGTGCCAGCAGCCCCACTAGCGGACCTTACAATGAGCAGTTCTTC. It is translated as CASSPTSGPYNEQFF. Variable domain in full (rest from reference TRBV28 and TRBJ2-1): DVKVTQSSRYLVKRTGEKVFLECVQDMDHENMFWYRQDPGLGLRLIYFSYDVKMKEKGDIPEGYSVSREKKERFSLILESASTNQTSMYLCASSPTSGPYNEQFFGPGTRLTVL.

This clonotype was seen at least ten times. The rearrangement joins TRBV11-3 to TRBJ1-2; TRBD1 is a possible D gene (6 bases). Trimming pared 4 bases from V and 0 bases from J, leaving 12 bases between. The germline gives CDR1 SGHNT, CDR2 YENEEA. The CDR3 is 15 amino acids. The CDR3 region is CASSSGQMPNYGYTF. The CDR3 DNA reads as TGTGCCAGCAGCTCAGGACAGATGCCTAACTATGGCTACACCTTC. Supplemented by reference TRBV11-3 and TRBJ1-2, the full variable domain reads EAGVVQSPRYKIIEKKQPVAFWCNPISGHNTLYWYLQNLGQGPELLIRYENEEAVDDSQLPKDRFSAERLKGVDSTLKIQPAELGDSAVYLCASSSGQMPNYGYTFGSGTRLTVV.

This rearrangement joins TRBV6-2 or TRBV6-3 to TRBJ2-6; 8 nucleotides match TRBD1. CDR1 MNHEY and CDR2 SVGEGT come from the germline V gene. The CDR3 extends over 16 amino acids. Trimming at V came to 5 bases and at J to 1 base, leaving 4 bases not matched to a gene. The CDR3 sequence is CASSRQGASGANVLTF. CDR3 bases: TGTGCCAGCAGTAGGCAGGGGGCGTCTGGGGCCAACGTCCTGACTTTC.

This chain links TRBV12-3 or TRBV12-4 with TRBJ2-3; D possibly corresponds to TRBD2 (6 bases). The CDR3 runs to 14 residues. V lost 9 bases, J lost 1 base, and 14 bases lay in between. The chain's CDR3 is CASGGTRGTDTQYF. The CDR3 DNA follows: TGTGCCAGTGGGGGGACTCGAGGCACAGATACGCAGTATTTT.

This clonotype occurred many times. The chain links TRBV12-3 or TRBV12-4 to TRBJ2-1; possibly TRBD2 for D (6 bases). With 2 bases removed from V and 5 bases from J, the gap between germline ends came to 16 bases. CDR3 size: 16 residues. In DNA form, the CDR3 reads TGTGCCAGCAGTTTAAACCCGCCGCGGGGTAACAATGAGCAGTTCTTC. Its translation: CASSLNPPRGNNEQFF.